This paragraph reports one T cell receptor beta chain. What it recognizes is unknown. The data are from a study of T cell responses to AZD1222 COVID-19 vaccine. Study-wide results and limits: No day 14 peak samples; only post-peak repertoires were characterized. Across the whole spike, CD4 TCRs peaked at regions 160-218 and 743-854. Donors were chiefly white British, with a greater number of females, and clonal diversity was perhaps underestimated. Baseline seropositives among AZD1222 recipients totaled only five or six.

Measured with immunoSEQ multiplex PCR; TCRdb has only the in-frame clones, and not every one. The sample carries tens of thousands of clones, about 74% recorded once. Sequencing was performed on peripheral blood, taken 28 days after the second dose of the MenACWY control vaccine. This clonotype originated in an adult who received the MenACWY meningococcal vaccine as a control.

Here the CDR3 reads CATRGLYEQYF. The CDR3 DNA reads TGTGCCACCAGAGGGCTCTACGAGCAGTACTTC. The chain combines TRBV24-1 with TRBJ2-7; D gene uncertain. Trimming cost V 7 bases and J 3 bases, with 6 bases left between them. The CDR3 contains 11 residues. Looked up from germline, CDR1 is KGHDR and CDR2 is SFDVKD.